Below are 18 T cell receptor beta chains sequenced from a single sample in a study of cytomegalovirus exposure and HLA in healthy donors. With 60 Vbeta and 13 Jbeta primers, the PCR was carried out. Measured with immunoSEQ multiplex PCR; TCRdb has only the in-frame clones, and not every one. The sample shows under 200,000 clones, roughly 82% of them seen only once. Sequencing was performed on PBMCs. These receptors came from a girl under 18 in good health and CMV-seropositive.

This clone appeared a single time. The chain joins TRBV7-2 to TRBJ2-3; 7 bases line up with TRBD2. The CDR3 sequence is 17 residues long. The V and J ends lost 1 base and 1 base, in that order; junction bases with no gene match: 8. Germline CDR1 is SGHTA and CDR2 is FQGNSA. DNA for the CDR3: TGTGCCAGCAGCTTAGGCCGCCCGGGGGGAGGCACAGATACGCAGTATTTT. Translating it yields CASSLGRPGGGTDTQYF.

The rearrangement uses TRBV30 and TRBJ2-5; 11 bases match TRBD2. This CDR3 comprises 13 residues. The J segment lost 4 bases and the V segment lost 5 bases, leaving 3 bases of the junction unmatched. Germline V gives CDR1 GTSNPN, CDR2 SVGIG (reference sequence). CDR3 sequence reads: CAWEGLAVETQYF. CDR3 DNA: TGTGCCTGGGAGGGACTAGCGGTAGAGACCCAGTACTTC.

The J gene is TRBJ1-5, the V gene TRBV9; 10 bases agree with TRBD1. The CDR3 covers 14 residues. V gave up 4 bases and J gave up 7 bases; unmatched junction bases: 5. Germline loops: CDR1 SGDLS, CDR2 YYNGEE. The CDR3 here is CASSFGQGGQPQHF. The CDR3 region has the DNA TGTGCCAGCAGCTTTGGACAGGGGGGGCAGCCCCAGCATTTT.

The chain carries TRBV27 and TRBJ2-2; TRBD1 matches 7 bases. The trim removed 1 base at V and 5 bases at J, leaving 7 bases unmatched. The CDR3 spans 16 residues. Germline CDR1 and CDR2: MNHEY and SMNVEV (reference sequence). For the CDR3, the DNA is TGTGCCAGCAGTTTATACGACAGGGTTGGAACCGGGGAGCTGTTTTTT. It specifies CASSLYDRVGTGELFF.

The rearrangement links TRBV11-1 to TRBJ1-1; 9 bases map to TRBD1. Looked up from germline, CDR1 is SGHAT and CDR2 is FQDESV (reference sequence). The CDR3 is 15 amino acids. V lost 4 bases and J lost 1; bases outside the gene matches: 4. The CDR3 DNA sequence: TGTGCCAGCAGCTCGGGGACAGGGACGAACACTGAAGCTTTCTTT. Translating gives CASSSGTGTNTEAFF. The complete variable domain, with remaining parts taken from reference TRBV11-1 and TRBJ1-1, reads EAEVAQSPRYKITEKSQAVAFWCDPISGHATLYWYRQILGQGPELLVQFQDESVVDDSQLPKDRFSAERLKGVDSTLKIQPAELGDSAMYLCASSSGTGTNTEAFFGQGTRLTVV.

This clone was recorded a few times. The chain recombines TRBV6-5 with TRBJ1-4; the match to TRBD1 covers 7 bases. The CDR3 spans 14 residues. Unmatched junction bases numbered 2, after V lost 3 bases and J lost 4 bases. Germline V CDR1 and CDR2: MNHEY, SVGAGI. CDR3 sequence (DNA): TGTGCCAGCAGTTATCGGGACAGTAATGAAAAACTGTTTTTT. Protein product: CASSYRDSNEKLFF.

The chain combines TRBV29-1 with TRBJ2-7; D possibly corresponds to TRBD1 (6 bases). V gave up 4 bases and J gave up 1 base, with 14 bases separating them. The CDR3 loop spans 14 amino acids. The germline CDR1 and CDR2 sequences are SQVTM and ANQGSEA. The CDR3 loop is CSVAQGTGSYEQYF. CDR3 DNA: TGCAGCGTTGCCCAGGGGACCGGGTCCTACGAGCAGTACTTC.

The rearrangement uses TRBV6-5 and TRBJ2-1; 8 nucleotides align to TRBD2. The V gene end was trimmed by 8 bases and the J gene end by 2 bases; junction bases not matched to a gene: 2. Germline V gives CDR1 MNHEY, CDR2 SVGAGI. The CDR3 covers 13 residues. The CDR3 loop is CASGLAPYNEQFF. CDR3 DNA sequence: TGTGCCAGCGGACTAGCCCCCTACAATGAGCAGTTCTTC.

CDR3 region: CASSLAYLGLAGSTDTQYF. CDR3 nucleotide sequence: TGTGCCAGCAGCTTAGCCTACCTAGGGCTAGCGGGGTCCACAGATACGCAGTATTTT. This rearrangement joins TRBV7-2 to TRBJ2-3; 9 bases agree with TRBD2. The CDR3 runs to 19 residues. Per the germline V gene, CDR1 is SGHTA and CDR2 is FQGNSA. J lost 2 bases, V lost 0 bases, and 12 bases had no gene match.

This chain uses TRBV13 with TRBJ2-3, with 7 positions matching TRBD2. The CDR3 spans 15 residues. Trimming removed 8 bases from V and 3 bases from J; junction bases left unmatched: 11. Looked up from germline, CDR1 is PRHDT and CDR2 is FYEKMQ (reference sequence). The CDR3, as DNA: TGTGCCAGCTCACGTGGGGGGGATGGAACAGATACGCAGTATTTT. Translated, it gives CASSRGGDGTDTQYF. The variable domain in full, completed from reference TRBV13 and TRBJ2-3, reads AAGVIQSPRHLIKEKRETATLKCYPIPRHDTVYWYQQGPGQDPQFLISFYEKMQSDKGSIPDRFSAQQFSDYHSELNMSSLELGDSALYFCASSRGGDGTDTQYFGPGTRLTVL.

The rearrangement joins TRBV19 to TRBJ1-5; D unclear. This CDR3 region has 13 residues. V was pared by 5 bases and J by 1 base, with 6 bases between. In germline, CDR1 is LNHDA, CDR2 SQIVND (reference sequence). DNA of the CDR3: TGTGCCAGTAGTGACTGGAGCAATCAGCCCCAGCATTTT. Encoded protein: CASSDWSNQPQHF.

The chain combines TRBV7-9 with TRBJ1-1, with D possibly being TRBD1 (6 bases). Trimming took off 7 bases at V and 1 base at J, with 16 bases between the two ends. CDR1 is SEHNR and CDR2 is FQNEAQ in the germline V gene (reference sequence). The CDR3 totals 15 residues. Here the CDR3 DNA reads TGTGCCAGCACCCCTAGAGGGGGACCGAACACTGAAGCTTTCTTT. Protein: CASTPRGGPNTEAFF.

V usage is TRBV18 and J usage is TRBJ2-1; D is uncertain. Per the germline V gene, CDR1 is KGHSH and CDR2 is LQKENI. Trimming took 3 bases from V and 10 from J, leaving 10 bases between them. CDR3 length equals 12 residues. CDR3 sequence: CASSPYAQEQFF. The CDR3 bases are TGTGCCAGCTCACCGTACGCCCAGGAGCAGTTCTTC.

This clone appeared a few times. V and J are TRBV6-6 and TRBJ1-1, with a weak D call TRBD1 (5 bases). Looked up from germline, CDR1 is MNHNY and CDR2 is SVGAGI (reference sequence). V shed 8 bases and J shed 0 bases, with 7 bases lying between them. The CDR3 is 12 amino acids. The CDR3 is CASRTMNTEAFF. The CDR3 DNA reads TGTGCCAGCCGGACAATGAACACTGAAGCTTTCTTT.

For the CDR3, the DNA is TGTGCCAGCAGTGAAGTAGGGAGCTCCTACGAGCAGTACTTC. It specifies CASSEVGSSYEQYF. J is TRBJ2-7 and V is TRBV6-1; a possible D gene is TRBD2 (5 bases). Germline CDR1 reads MNHNS; CDR2 reads SASEGT. The CDR3 contains 14 residues. V was cut by 1 base and J by 0 bases, with 7 bases left in between.

The genes are TRBV27 and TRBJ1-2; no firm D call. The V gene lost 1 base and the J gene lost 2 bases, with 11 bases spanning the gap. The germline gives CDR1 MNHEY, CDR2 SMNVEV (reference sequence). The CDR3 length is 15 residues. Here the CDR3 DNA reads TGTGCCAGCAGTTTATATGCGGCCTCGAACTATGGCTACACCTTC. Protein sequence: CASSLYAASNYGYTF.

This chain uses TRBV7-2 with TRBJ2-7, with D possibly matching TRBD1 (5 bases). V was cut by 5 bases and J by 6 bases, with 17 bases left in between. This CDR3 is 14 amino acids long. The germline V gene encodes CDR1 SGHTA and CDR2 FQGNSA. The CDR3 bases are TGTGCCAGCAGCGAATTTCTTCCAGGGCGCGAGCAGTACTTC. This sequence encodes CASSEFLPGREQYF.

The rearrangement links TRBV2 to TRBJ2-7, with 14 bases aligning to TRBD2. CDR1 and CDR2 from the germline V gene are SNHLY and FYNNEI. J gave up 1 base and V 6 bases, and 5 bases lay outside the gene matches. This CDR3 spans 16 amino acids. The CDR3 sequence: CASSGGTSGRSYEQYF. CDR3 sequence (DNA): TGTGCCAGCAGCGGAGGGACTAGCGGGAGATCCTACGAGCAGTACTTC.